Shown below are 4 T cell receptor beta chains from a single sample sequenced in a study of early T cells in non-severe SARS-CoV-2 infection. TCRdb itself ran the 5' RACE reads through MiXCR, one entry per CDR3 protein. In the table there are tens of thousands of distinct CDR3 sequences, about 11% of which are singletons. Sequencing used whole blood. The receptors shown here come from an adult who was a healthcare worker with PCR-confirmed SARS-CoV-2 infection or an uninfected control (not recorded which).

The J gene is TRBJ2-7, the V gene TRBV10-2; D gene unclear. V shed 4 bases and J shed 6 bases, with 13 bases lying between them. This CDR3 has 13 residues. The germline CDR1 and CDR2 sequences are WSHSY and SAAADI. The CDR3 region is CASSVKASGEQYF. The DNA of the CDR3 is TGCGCCAGCAGTGTGAAAGCCTCTGGCGAGCAGTACTTC.

This clonotype was counted ten times or more. The chain links TRBV7-9 to TRBJ2-7, with TRBD2 matching 10 bases. Trimming at V came to 1 base and at J to 1 base, leaving 4 bases not matched to a gene. Germline CDR1 SEHNR, CDR2 FQNEAQ (reference sequence). The CDR3 is made up of 16 amino acids. The CDR3 spells CASSLDSSGSSYEQYF. The CDR3 DNA is TGTGCCAGCAGCTTAGATTCTAGCGGGAGTTCCTACGAGCAGTACTTC. The variable domain in full, completed from reference TRBV7-9 and TRBJ2-7, reads DTGVSQNPRHKITKRGQNVTFRCDPISEHNRLYWYRQTLGQGPEFLTYFQNEAQLEKSRLLSDRFSAERPKGSFSTLEIQRTEQGDSAMYLCASSLDSSGSSYEQYFGPGTRLTVT.

This clonotype was recorded many times. The V gene is TRBV6-5, the J gene TRBJ2-1; TRBD2 agrees at 8 bases. The CDR3 has 15 amino acids. V dropped 6 bases and J dropped 1; count of bases not matched to a gene: 5. Per the germline V gene, CDR1 is MNHEY and CDR2 is SVGAGI. For the CDR3, the DNA is TGTGCCAGCAGGAGAACTAGCGGTTCCTACAATGAGCAGTTCTTC. Its protein product is CASRRTSGSYNEQFF.

This clonotype was picked up a small number of times. The chain recombines TRBV5-4 with TRBJ1-1; no clear D. This CDR3 comprises 13 residues. CDR1 SGHNT and CDR2 YYREEE come from the germline V gene (reference sequence). V dropped 3 bases and J dropped 4 bases, with 10 bases sitting between them. Here the CDR3 reads CASSSDFLTEAFF. The CDR3 bases are TGTGCCAGCAGCTCCGACTTCCTCACTGAAGCTTTCTTT.